This T cell receptor (beta chain) was found in a study of T cell responses to AZD1222 COVID-19 vaccine. The repertoire was sequenced with immunoSEQ multiplex PCR; TCRdb's copy has only in-frame clones and lacks some. The data show roughly 150,000 clones, 90% to 95% seen once. Sequenced material: peripheral blood, taken 28 days after the second AZD1222 dose. This receptor was obtained from an adult who received the AZD1222 COVID-19 vaccine.

As DNA, the CDR3 is TGTGCCAGCAGTGAGACTAGCGCTAGCACAGATACGCAGTATTTT. Translation gives CASSETSASTDTQYF. V gene TRBV2 combines with J gene TRBJ2-3, with 8 bases that match TRBD2. The CDR3 has 15 residues. Germline V gene lookup returns CDR1 SNHLY and CDR2 FYNNEI. V gave up 3 bases and J gave up 0 bases; unmatched junction bases: 2.